This TCR beta chain originates from a study of blood T cell repertoires in COVID-19. Study details: The cDNA or gDNA used as material had been derived from T cells, B-cell-depleted T cells, or PBMCs.

The V gene's germline CDR1 is KGHDR and CDR2 SFDVKD. Trimming shortened V by 5 bases and J by 3 bases, and 14 bases separated the two germline ends. CDR3 length: 15 residues. Authors' methods: Scientists estimated how many nucleated cells there were by amplifying reference gene primers. TCRdb's copy holds only in-frame clones and misses some; the assay was immunoSEQ multiplex PCR. V, J and clone size are those of that table, while D and trimming were read from the DNA. The data show more than 300,000 clones, with over 75% seen just once and more than 9% held by the top ten. Those enrolled in Seattle joined during active infection and were followed longitudinally afterward.

This clonotype originated in a woman aged 30 to 39 with COVID-19, enrolled during active disease. Material for sequencing was peripheral blood. The V and J genes are TRBV24-1 and TRBJ2-3, with D perhaps TRBD1 (6 bases). The CDR3 DNA reads as TGTGCCACCAGTGCTGGGGGCGCCGGGACAGATACGCAGTATTTT. Its protein is CATSAGGAGTDTQYF.